This note documents a single TCR beta chain sequence. The sample belongs to a study of blood T cell repertoires in COVID-19. Whole-study context: Collection of acute and convalescent COVID-19 samples took place in the United States, Italy and Spain.

Study processing details: Quantification of nucleated cells was approximated via reference gene primer amplification. The method was immunoSEQ multiplex PCR; TCRdb's version includes in-frame clones alone and lacks a portion of them. V and J calls and clone size are copied from that table; D and trimming were computed from the DNA. The data contain about 83,000 clones, about 86% of them seen just once; the ten biggest clones take up 20% to 25%. V lost 7 bases to trimming and J lost 7 bases; unmatched junction nucleotides: 11. CDR1 and CDR2 from the germline V gene are SNHLY and FYNNEI. CDR3 size: 14 residues.

V usage is TRBV2 and J usage is TRBJ2-7, with 9 bases lining up with TRBD1. This clonotype was obtained from a woman aged 80 or over in a cohort sampled during active or convalescent COVID-19. The sequenced sample consisted of peripheral blood. The CDR3 is CASTYGTGKGEQYF. DNA of the CDR3: TGTGCCAGCACCTACGGGACAGGGAAGGGTGAGCAGTACTTC.